A selection of T cell receptor beta chains follows, all from one sample in a study of T-cell reconstitution after alpha-beta-depleted transplantation in children. In TCRdb, the PCR reads were re-called with MiXCR into one record per CDR3 protein. There are over 100,000 distinct CDR3 sequences in the sample; around a tenth occur only once, and under 35% lies in the top ten. The source material was PBMCs, sampled before TCRalphabeta/CD19-depleted stem cell transplant. These receptors all stem from a boy aged 2 to 9 with acute lymphoblastic leukemia, due to receive a stem cell transplant. Both conserved end residues are part of each CDR3. A D gene is named only where the DNA matches it firmly.

d_call j_call v_call cdr3_aa
NA TRBJ2-7 TRBV28 CASSFGVSVYEQYF
TRBD1 TRBJ2-5 TRBV30 CAWKVQGQETQYF
NA TRBJ2-3 TRBV7-7 CASSLGGHGPDTKYF
NA TRBJ2-1 TRBV15 CATSSSRDIRYNEQIF
TRBD1 TRBJ2-2 TRBV20-1 CSASQGADTGELFF
NA TRBJ1-3 TRBV5-1 CASSLGGRQNTIYF
NA TRBJ2-1 TRBV5-5 CASSLGQDLYNEQFF
NA TRBJ2-1 TRBV2 CASLRTDPLQEQFF
NA TRBJ2-1 TRBV11-2 CASSKSIRGGSYNEQFF
NA TRBJ2-2 TRBV5-1 CASTQLEMNTGELFF